This T cell receptor beta chain was sequenced in a study of sequential checkpoint blockade in melanoma. In the study overall: Arm A got nivolumab then ipilimumab; arm B the reverse, 1:1.

Treatment described: randomized to nivolumab then ipilimumab (arm A) or the reverse (arm B). None of the patients previously received DNA-damaging chemotherapy. Assay: immunoSEQ multiplex PCR; the TCRdb copy retains only in-frame clones and omits some. The repertoire holds some 35,000 clones, with over 75% as singletons. V shed 4 bases and J shed 0 bases, with 11 bases lying between them. The CDR3 has 15 amino acids. Germline lookup yields CDR1 MNHEY and CDR2 SVGAGI. This clone was recorded only once. This TCR came from a human donor with melanoma. V usage is TRBV6-5 and J usage is TRBJ2-3; D possibly corresponds to TRBD2 (6 bases). Sequencing used CD8+ T cells sorted from blood (inferred from file names), obtained from a patient given nivolumab and ipilimumab in sequence. Written as DNA, the CDR3 is TGTGCCAGCAGTTCGGGACTGGCCAGCACAGATACGCAGTATTTT. This encodes CASSSGLASTDTQYF.